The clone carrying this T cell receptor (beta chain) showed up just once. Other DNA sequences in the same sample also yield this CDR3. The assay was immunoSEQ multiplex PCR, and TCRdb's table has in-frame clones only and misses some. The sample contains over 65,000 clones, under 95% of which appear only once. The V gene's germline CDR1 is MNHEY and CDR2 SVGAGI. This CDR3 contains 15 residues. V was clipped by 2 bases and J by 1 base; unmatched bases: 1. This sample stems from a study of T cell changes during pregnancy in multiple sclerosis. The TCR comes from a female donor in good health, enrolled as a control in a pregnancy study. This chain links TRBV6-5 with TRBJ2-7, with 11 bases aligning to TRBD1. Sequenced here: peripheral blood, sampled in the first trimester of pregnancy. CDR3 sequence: CASSYRDRGSYEQYF. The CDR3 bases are TGTGCCAGCAGTTACAGGGACAGGGGGTCCTACGAGCAGTACTTC.